Included here is one T cell receptor beta chain sequence, with context. Its antigen is undetermined. The sample originates from a study of OX40 agonist ivuxolimab in advanced cancers. Background on the study: The diagnoses of dose-escalation patients were hepatocellular carcinoma, melanoma, renal cell or head and neck cancer. Earlier anti-PD-1, anti-PD-L1 or anti-CTLA-4 therapy was permitted; around 40% had received some. Regarding the study as a whole: CD4+ and CD8+ T cells in blood underwent clonal expansion by week 6 at 0.1 to 3.0 mg/kg. Some of the nonresponding patients also showed low levels of normalized T-cell clonal expansion.

TCRdb's copy holds only in-frame clones and misses some; the assay was immunoSEQ multiplex PCR. The sample shows about 79,000 clones, over 80% of them seen only once. Trimming cost V 4 bases and J 3 bases, with 13 bases left between them. The CDR3 totals 14 residues. CDR1 is GTSNPN and CDR2 is SVGIG in the germline V gene (reference sequence). The source was CD4+ or CD8+ T cells sorted from blood, collected in a trial of the OX40 agonist ivuxolimab. The source of this sequence is an adult with an advanced solid tumor such as melanoma, head and neck, liver or kidney cancer. The genes are TRBV30 and TRBJ2-1; possibly TRBD2 for D (5 bases). The CDR3: CAWIGTSYYNEQFF. CDR3 sequence (DNA): TGTGCCTGGATTGGCACTAGTTACTACAATGAGCAGTTCTTC.